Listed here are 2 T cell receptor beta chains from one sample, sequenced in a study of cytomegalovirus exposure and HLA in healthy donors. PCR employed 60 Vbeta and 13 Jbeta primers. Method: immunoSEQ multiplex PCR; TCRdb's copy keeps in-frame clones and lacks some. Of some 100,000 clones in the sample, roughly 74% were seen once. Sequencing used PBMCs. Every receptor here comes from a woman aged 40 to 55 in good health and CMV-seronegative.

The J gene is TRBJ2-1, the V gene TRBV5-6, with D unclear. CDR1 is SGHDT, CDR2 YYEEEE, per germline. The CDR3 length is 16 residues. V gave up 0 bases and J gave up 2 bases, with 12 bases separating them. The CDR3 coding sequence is TGTGCCAGCAGCTTGGTTGGCATACGAACCTACAATGAGCAGTTCTTC. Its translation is CASSLVGIRTYNEQFF.

CDR3 in DNA: TGTGCCAGCTCACCTAGCGGCCGCACAGATACGCAGTATTTT. Protein: CASSPSGRTDTQYF. The rearrangement joins TRBV18 to TRBJ2-3; D possibly corresponds to TRBD2 (6 bases). The CDR3 consists of 14 residues. The germline V and J ends were trimmed by 3 bases and 1 base, with 8 bases remaining between them. The germline gives CDR1 KGHSH, CDR2 LQKENI.